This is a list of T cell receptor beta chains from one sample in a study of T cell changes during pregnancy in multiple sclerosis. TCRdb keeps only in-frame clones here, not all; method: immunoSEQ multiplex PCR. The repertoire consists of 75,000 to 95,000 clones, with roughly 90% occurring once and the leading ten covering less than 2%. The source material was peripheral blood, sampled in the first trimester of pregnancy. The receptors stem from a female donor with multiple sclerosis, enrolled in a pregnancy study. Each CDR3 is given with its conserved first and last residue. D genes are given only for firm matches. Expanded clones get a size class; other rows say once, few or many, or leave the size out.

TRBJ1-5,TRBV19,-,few,TGTGCCAGTACCGAGGGAGGTCGGGGGATTCAGCCCCAGCATTTT,CASTEGGRGIQPQHF
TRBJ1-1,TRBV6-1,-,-,TGTGCCAGCAGTGAAGAGGCAGGTCGGAACACTGAAGCTTTCTTT,CASSEEAGRNTEAFF
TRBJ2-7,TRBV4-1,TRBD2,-,TGCGCCAGCAGCCAAGGGTCGGGAGGAAGCTACGAGCAGTACTTC,CASSQGSGGSYEQYF
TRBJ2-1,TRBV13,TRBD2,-,TGTGCCAGCAGCTCACTCGGGACTAGGGCGCACAATGAGCAGTTCTTC,CASSSLGTRAHNEQFF
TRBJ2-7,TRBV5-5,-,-,TGTGCCAGCAGCTTGTACGCTAGTTTCTACGAGCAGTACTTC,CASSLYASFYEQYF
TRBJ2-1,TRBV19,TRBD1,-,TGTGCCAGTAGTATAGCCCGGACAGGGGGCAATGAGCAGTTCTTC,CASSIARTGGNEQFF
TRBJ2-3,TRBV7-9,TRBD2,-,TGTGCCAGCAGCTACGGACTAGCGGGAGGTGCTAGCACAGATACGCAGTATTTT,CASSYGLAGGASTDTQYF
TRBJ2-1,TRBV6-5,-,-,TGTGCCAGCAGTTCGACGGGAGTGGCCAATGAGCAGTTCTTC,CASSSTGVANEQFF
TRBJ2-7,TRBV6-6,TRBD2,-,TGTGCCAGCACGTCAAGGCGGGAGTCTTACGAGCAGTACTTC,CASTSRRESYEQYF
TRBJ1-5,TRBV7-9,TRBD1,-,TGTGCCAGCAGCGTTGGGACAGGGTACGCCCAGCCCCAGCATTTT,CASSVGTGYAQPQHF
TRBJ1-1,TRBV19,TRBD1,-,TGTGCCAGTAGTCCTAACCGGGACAGGGGCGCTTTCTTT,CASSPNRDRGAFF
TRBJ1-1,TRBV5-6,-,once,TGTGCCAGCAGCATGGAAGAACGGGGAGGCACTGAAGCTTTCTTT,CASSMEERGGTEAFF
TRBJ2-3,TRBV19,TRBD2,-,TGTGCCAGTAGTACGGGACTAGCGGTTAGCACAGATACGCAGTATTTT,CASSTGLAVSTDTQYF
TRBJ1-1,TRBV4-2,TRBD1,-,TGTGCCAGCAGCCAAGATTGGGACAGGGGAGAACCCTTAGAAGCTTTCTTT,CASSQDWDRGEPLEAFF
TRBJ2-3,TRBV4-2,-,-,TGTGCCAGCAGCCAAGATAAGGCCGACGGTATTAGCGCTAGCACAGATACGCAGTATTTT,CASSQDKADGISASTDTQYF
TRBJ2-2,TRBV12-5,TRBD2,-,TGTGCTAGTGGTTTGGTATTGCGGGAGGGCATCGGGGAGCTGTTTTTT,CASGLVLREGIGELFF
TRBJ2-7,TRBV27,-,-,TGTGCCAGCAGTTTAAGGAGACAGGCGTTCTACGAGCAGTACTTC,CASSLRRQAFYEQYF
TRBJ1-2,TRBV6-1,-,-,TGTGCCAGCAGTGGGGGGGGCACGGACTATGGCTACACCTTC,CASSGGGTDYGYTF
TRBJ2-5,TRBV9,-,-,TGTGCCAGCAGCGTAGCCCACTTGGAGACCCAGTACTTC,CASSVAHLETQYF
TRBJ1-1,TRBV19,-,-,TGTGCCAGTAGTCGGAAGGGGGTCGGAACTGAAGCTTTCTTT,CASSRKGVGTEAFF
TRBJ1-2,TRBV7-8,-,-,TGTGCCAGCAGCCCCCCCGGAGAGTATGGCTACACCTTC,CASSPPGEYGYTF
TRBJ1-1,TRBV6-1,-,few,TGTGCCAGCAGTTCAGGGTCGAGCCGCACTGAAGCTTTCTTT,CASSSGSSRTEAFF
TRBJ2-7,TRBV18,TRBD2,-,TGTGCCAGCTCACCACCGGGCCTAGCGGGGATCTACGAGCAGTACTTC,CASSPPGLAGIYEQYF
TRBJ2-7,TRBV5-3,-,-,TGTGCCAGAAGCTTGGCTGTCGCGAGGGAGTCCTACGAGCAGTACTTC,CARSLAVARESYEQYF
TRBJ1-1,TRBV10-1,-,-,TGCGCCAGCAGTGAAACACCACTGAACACTGAAGCTTTCTTT,CASSETPLNTEAFF
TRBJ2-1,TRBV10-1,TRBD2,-,TGCGCCAGCAGTGGACTAGCGGGTGGAAATGAGCAGTTCTTC,CASSGLAGGNEQFF
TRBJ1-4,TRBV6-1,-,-,TGTGCCAGCAGTGAAGTCGTAGGGGCGGGAGTTGCAACTAATGAAAAACTGTTTTTT,CASSEVVGAGVATNEKLFF
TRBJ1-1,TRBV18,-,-,TGTGCCAGCTCCCCGGGGGGGGTGATACAAGAAGCTTTCTTT,CASSPGGVIQEAFF
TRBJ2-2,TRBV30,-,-,TGTGCCTGGAGTGTACCACAGTCGGACACCGGGGAGCTGTTTTTT,CAWSVPQSDTGELFF
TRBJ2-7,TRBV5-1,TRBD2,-,TGCGCCAGCAGCCCCACTAGCGTCACCGCTTTCGAGCAGTACTTC,CASSPTSVTAFEQYF
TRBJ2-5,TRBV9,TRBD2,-,TGTGCCAGCAGCGCGGGTAGCGGGAGGGGAGAGACCCAGTACTTC,CASSAGSGRGETQYF
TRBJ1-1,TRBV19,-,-,TGTGCCAGTAATGTAGGGGTGGTGAACACTGAAGCTTTCTTT,CASNVGVVNTEAFF
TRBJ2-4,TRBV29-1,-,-,TGCAGCGTTGTGGGGGGAGTCCTAGCCAAAAACATTCAGTACTTC,CSVVGGVLAKNIQYF
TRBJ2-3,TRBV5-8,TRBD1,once,TGTGCCAGCAGCCACGGACAGGGCCGATCAGATACGCAGTATTTT,CASSHGQGRSDTQYF
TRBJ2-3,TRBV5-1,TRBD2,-,TGCGCCAGCAGCGATGGGACTAGCGAGGCAGATACGCAGTATTTT,CASSDGTSEADTQYF
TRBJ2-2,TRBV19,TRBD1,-,TGTGCCAGTAGCAAGACAGGGCCGACCGGGGAGCTGTTTTTT,CASSKTGPTGELFF
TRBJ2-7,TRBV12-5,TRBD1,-,TGTGCTAGTGCTCAGACAGGGGGTGCCTACGAGCAGTACTTC,CASAQTGGAYEQYF
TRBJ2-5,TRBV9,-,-,TGTGCCAGCAGCGTTGACTCGCAAGAGACCCAGTACTTC,CASSVDSQETQYF
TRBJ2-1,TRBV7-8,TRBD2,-,TGTGCCAGCAGCCAAACTAGCGGGAGGGCCGTCGAGCAGTTCTTC,CASSQTSGRAVEQFF
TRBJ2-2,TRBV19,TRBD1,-,TGTGCCAGTAGTATCCTCGGACAGGGGTACCCCCGGGAGCTGTTTTTT,CASSILGQGYPRELFF
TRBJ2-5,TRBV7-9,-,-,TGTGCCAGCAGCTACCGGGAGCAGGAGACCCAGTACTTC,CASSYREQETQYF
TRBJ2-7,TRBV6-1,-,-,TGTGCCAGCAGTGGGAGGACAGGGGGATACGCGGGAGGGAGGAACGAGCAGTACTTC,CASSGRTGGYAGGRNEQYF
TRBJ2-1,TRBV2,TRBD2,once,TGTGCCAGCAACCCCCAGCGGGGGTACAATGAGCAGTTCTTC,CASNPQRGYNEQFF
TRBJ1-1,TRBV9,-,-,TGTGCCAGCAGCCCGAGTCTTGAGTGGAGCACTGAAGCTTTCTTT,CASSPSLEWSTEAFF
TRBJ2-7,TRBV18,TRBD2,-,TGTGCCAGCTCACCGCGGACTAGCGGGAGTGGGAGCTCCTACGAGCAGTACTTC,CASSPRTSGSGSSYEQYF
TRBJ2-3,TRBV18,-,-,TGTGCCAGCTCCTCTTACACAGATACGCAGTATTTT,CASSSYTDTQYF
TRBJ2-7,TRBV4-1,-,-,TGCGCCAGCAGCCAAGCCTTCGGCTACGAGCAGTACTTC,CASSQAFGYEQYF
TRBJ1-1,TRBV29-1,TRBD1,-,TGCAGCGTTGGGGCACCGGACAGGGTGTACACTGAAGCTTTCTTT,CSVGAPDRVYTEAFF
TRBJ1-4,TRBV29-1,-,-,TGCAGCGGCCTAGGTAATGAAAAACTGTTTTTT,CSGLGNEKLFF
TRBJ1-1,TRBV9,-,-,TGTGCCAGCAGCGTAGGAGCAGGGAACACTGAAGCTTTCTTT,CASSVGAGNTEAFF
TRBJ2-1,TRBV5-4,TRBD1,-,TGTGCCAGCAGCAAGGGACAGCCGAGCTCCTACAATGAGCAGTTCTTC,CASSKGQPSSYNEQFF
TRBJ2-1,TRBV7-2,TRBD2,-,TGTGCCAGCAGCCCACTAGCGGGAAGGTACAATGAGCAGTTCTTC,CASSPLAGRYNEQFF
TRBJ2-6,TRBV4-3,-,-,TGCGCCAGCAGCCAAGTCCCGAGCTCTGGGGCCAACGTCCTGACTTTC,CASSQVPSSGANVLTF
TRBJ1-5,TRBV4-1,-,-,TGCGCCAGCTCCCCCCCGGGAGGTCAGCCCCAGCATTTT,CASSPPGGQPQHF
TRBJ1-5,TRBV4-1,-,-,TGCGCCAGCAGGCAGGGGCCAGCGGAGTCTTATCCCCAGCATTTT,CASRQGPAESYPQHF
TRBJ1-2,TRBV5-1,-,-,TGCGCCAGCAGCTTTGGGGGGACGAGTATTAACTATGGCTACACCTTC,CASSFGGTSINYGYTF
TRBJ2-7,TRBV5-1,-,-,TGCGCCAGCAGCTTGAGTCAGGGTACTACCTACGAGCAGTACTTC,CASSLSQGTTYEQYF
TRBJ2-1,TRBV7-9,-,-,TGTGCCAGCAGCTTAGGTGGCGGGACTTCCTACAATGAGCAGTTCTTC,CASSLGGGTSYNEQFF
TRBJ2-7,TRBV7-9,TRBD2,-,TGTGCCAGCAAGCCAACACTGACTAGCGGGAGCTACGAGCAGTACTTC,CASKPTLTSGSYEQYF